Sequencing of this TCR beta chain was carried out in a study of blood T cell repertoires in COVID-19. Study summary: Acute-phase and convalescent COVID-19 samples originated in the United States, Italy and Spain.

The CDR3 length is 15 residues. Deletions cut 6 bases from V and 0 bases from J, with 14 bases between. From germline, CDR1 is LGHNA and CDR2 YNFKEQ. Source study methods: Reference gene primers were amplified, and this amplification served to estimate nucleated cell counts. Clones were read by immunoSEQ multiplex PCR, and TCRdb kept only the in-frame ones, dropping some. The DNA was the basis for D and trimming; V, J and clone size are from that table. In the table there are roughly 200,000 clones, 86% of which are singletons. Participant ages covered about 18 to 90 years across 20 to 30 US areas. Cohorts were based on clinical histories the participants reported.

V gene TRBV4-2 combines with J gene TRBJ1-1; D is uncertain. The sample comprised PBMCs or T cells enriched from blood (not recorded which). The sequence came from a man aged 35 to 55 with acute COVID-19. The CDR3 DNA reads TGTGCCAGCAGTCGGGAGCTTCTCATGAACACTGAAGCTTTCTTT. Its translation is CASSRELLMNTEAFF.